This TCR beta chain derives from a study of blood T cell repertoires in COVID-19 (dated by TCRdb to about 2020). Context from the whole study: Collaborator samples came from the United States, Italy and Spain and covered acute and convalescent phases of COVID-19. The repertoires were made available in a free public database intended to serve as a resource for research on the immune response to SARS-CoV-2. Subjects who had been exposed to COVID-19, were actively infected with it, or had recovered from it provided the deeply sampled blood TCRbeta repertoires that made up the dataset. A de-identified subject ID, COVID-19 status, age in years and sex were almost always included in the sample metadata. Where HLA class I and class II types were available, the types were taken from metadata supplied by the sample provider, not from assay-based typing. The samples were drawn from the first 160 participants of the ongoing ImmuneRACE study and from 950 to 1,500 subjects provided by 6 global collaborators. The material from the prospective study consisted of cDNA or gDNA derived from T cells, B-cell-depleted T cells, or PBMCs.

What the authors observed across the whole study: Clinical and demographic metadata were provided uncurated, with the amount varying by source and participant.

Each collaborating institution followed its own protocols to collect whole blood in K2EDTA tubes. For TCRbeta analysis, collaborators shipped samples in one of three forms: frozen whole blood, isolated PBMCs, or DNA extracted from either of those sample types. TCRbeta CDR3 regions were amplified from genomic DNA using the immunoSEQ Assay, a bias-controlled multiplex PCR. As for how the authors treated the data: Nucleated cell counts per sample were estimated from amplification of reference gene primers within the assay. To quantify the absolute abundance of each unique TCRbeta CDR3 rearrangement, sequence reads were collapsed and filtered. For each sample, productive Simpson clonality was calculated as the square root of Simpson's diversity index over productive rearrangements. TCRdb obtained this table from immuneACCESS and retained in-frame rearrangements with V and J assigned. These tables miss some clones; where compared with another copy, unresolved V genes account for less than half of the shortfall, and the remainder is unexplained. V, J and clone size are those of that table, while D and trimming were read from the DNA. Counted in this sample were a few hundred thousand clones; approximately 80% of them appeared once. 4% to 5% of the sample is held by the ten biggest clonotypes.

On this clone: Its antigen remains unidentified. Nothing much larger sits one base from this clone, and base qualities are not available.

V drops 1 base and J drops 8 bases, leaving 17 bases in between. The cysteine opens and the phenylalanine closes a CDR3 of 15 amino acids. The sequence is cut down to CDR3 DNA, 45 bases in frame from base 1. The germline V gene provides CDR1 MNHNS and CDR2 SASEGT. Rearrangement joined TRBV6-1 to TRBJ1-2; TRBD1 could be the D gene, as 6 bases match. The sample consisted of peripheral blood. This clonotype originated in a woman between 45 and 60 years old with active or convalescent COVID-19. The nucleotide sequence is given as TGTGCCAGCAGTGAAGTGTGGGACACCCCAGGGGGCTACACCTTC. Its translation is CASSEVWDTPGGYTF.